One and the same sample provided the 9 T cell receptor beta chains below, sequenced in a study of shared clonotypes between healthy human individuals. Generated by immunoSEQ multiplex PCR, the TCRdb table keeps only in-frame clones and is missing some. The sample carries about 1.5 million clones, 98% recorded once. Input material: naive CD4+ T cells sorted from blood. Subset of the sample: CD45RA+ positively selected. The receptors originated from a man in his thirties or forties in good health.

V gene TRBV18 combines with J gene TRBJ2-5, with 7 bases fitting TRBD1. CDR3 length: 15 amino acids. V trimming: 5 bases; J trimming: 0 bases; junction bases outside the gene matches: 6. Germline V gives CDR1 KGHSH, CDR2 LQKENI. The CDR3 spells CASSKNRGDQETQYF. CDR3 DNA: TGTGCCAGCTCAAAAAACAGGGGAGACCAAGAGACCCAGTACTTC.

The V call is TRBV5-1, the J call TRBJ2-2; D is tentatively TRBD1 or TRBD2 (6 bases each). CDR1 and CDR2 from the germline V gene are SGHRS and YFSETQ. There are 16 residues in the CDR3. Trimming took off 4 bases at V and 5 bases at J, with 18 bases between the two ends. DNA for the CDR3: TGCGCCAGCAGCCTGGACAGCCGCGGAGGGACCGGGGAGCTGTTTTTT. Translated, it gives CASSLDSRGGTGELFF.

Note on this clone: Other DNA sequences in the same sample also yield this CDR3. The chain is built from TRBV15 and TRBJ2-7; D is unclear. Germline values: CDR1 LNHNV, CDR2 YYDKDF (reference sequence). Trimming shortened V by 0 bases and J by 4 bases, and 7 bases separated the two germline ends. There are 13 residues in the CDR3. DNA of the CDR3: TGTGCCACCAGCAGAGATCTGGTTTACGAGCAGTACTTC. This codes for CATSRDLVYEQYF. The full variable domain, in which reference TRBV15 and TRBJ2-7 provide the parts outside the CDR3, is DAMVIQNPRYQVTQFGKPVTLSCSQTLNHNVMYWYQQKSSQAPKLLFHYYDKDFNNEADTPDNFQSRRPNTSFCFLDIRSPGLGDTAMYLCATSRDLVYEQYFGPGTRLTVT.

In regard to this clone: Within the sample, other DNA sequences also encode this same CDR3. The CDR3 reads CASSPGLAGYNEQFF. As DNA, the CDR3 is TGCGCCAGCAGCCCCGGACTAGCGGGATATAATGAGCAGTTCTTC. The chain is built from TRBV5-1 and TRBJ2-1; 12 bases are shared with TRBD2. The germline gives CDR1 SGHRS, CDR2 YFSETQ. The CDR3 is 15 amino acids. Trimming at V came to 4 bases and at J to 7 bases, leaving 6 bases not matched to a gene.

The chain couples TRBV6-5 to TRBJ2-1, with D unresolved. CDR3 length: 16 amino acids. V was cut by 3 bases and J by 8 bases, with 20 bases left in between. The V gene's germline CDR1 is MNHEY and CDR2 SVGAGI. The CDR3 DNA sequence: TGTGCCAGCAGTTATGGCACGTCGACCACGAGATATGAGCAGTTCTTC. Its protein product is CASSYGTSTTRYEQFF.

The chain is built from TRBV30 and TRBJ1-2; D uncertain. From germline, CDR1 is GTSNPN and CDR2 SVGIG (reference sequence). The CDR3 runs 15 residues. V was trimmed by 5 bases and J by 3 bases, leaving 19 bases between them. The DNA of the CDR3 is TGTGCCTGGGTCAACCCGGCCCTAGGGCACTATGGCTACACCTTC. This encodes CAWVNPALGHYGYTF.

This chain joins TRBV18 and TRBJ2-3, with 13 nucleotides matching TRBD2. CDR3 length: 16 amino acids. The V gene's germline CDR1 is KGHSH and CDR2 LQKENI. V shed 4 bases and J 5 bases; nucleotides not matched to a gene: 6. The CDR3 nucleotides are TGTGCCAGCTCACGCAGGACTAGCGGGAGCGTAGATACGCAGTATTTT. Amino acid sequence: CASSRRTSGSVDTQYF.

A word on this clone: Sequence at one end of the junction differs from germline and may be a read error. The V and J genes are TRBV7-7 and TRBJ2-5; possible D gene TRBD1, 6 bases. CDR1 SSHAT and CDR2 FNYEAQ come from the germline V gene (reference sequence). The CDR3 is 14 residues long. For the CDR3, the DNA is TGTGCTAGCAGCCCCACAGGGCCTCAAGAGACCCAGTACTTC. Protein: CASSPTGPQETQYF.

V is TRBV6-5 and J is TRBJ2-3; 8 bases line up with TRBD1. With V trimmed by 10 bases and J by 2 bases, 8 bases remained unmatched. Per the germline V gene, CDR1 is MNHEY and CDR2 is SVGAGI. The CDR3 consists of 14 residues. This CDR3 is CAIVRGQNTDTQYF. The CDR3 DNA is TGTGCCATCGTCAGGGGGCAAAACACAGATACGCAGTATTTT.